This T cell receptor (beta chain) appears in the sequencing data of a study of OX40 agonist ivuxolimab in advanced cancers. About the research overall: The dose-escalation group included hepatocellular carcinoma, melanoma, renal cell carcinoma and head and neck cancer.

TCRdb's table, derived via immunoSEQ multiplex PCR, lists solely in-frame clones and lacks some. Here the sample spans tens of thousands of clones, 87% being singletons. CDR1 and CDR2 (germline): MNHEY, SMNVEV (reference sequence). V lost 4 bases, J lost 8 bases, and 14 bases lay in between. The CDR3 runs to 14 residues. Sequenced here: CD4+ or CD8+ T cells sorted from blood, sampled in a trial of the OX40 agonist ivuxolimab. This receptor was identified in an adult with an advanced solid tumor such as melanoma, head and neck, liver or kidney cancer. J is TRBJ2-2 and V is TRBV27, with no clear D. The CDR3 DNA sequence: TGTGCCAGCAGTTCCCAGGCCTATACGGGGGAGCTGTTTTTT. This sequence encodes CASSSQAYTGELFF.